This record looks at one T cell receptor beta chain sequence and its context. Antigen unknown. Molecular barcoding with unique molecular identifiers was used for the TCRbeta library. In TCRdb, the PCR reads were re-called with MiXCR into one record per CDR3 protein. The profile covers 120,000 or so distinct CDR3 sequences, with 20% to 25% appearing a single time and under 12% taken by the ten largest. This entry belongs to a study of T-cell reconstitution after alpha-beta-depleted transplantation in children. This CDR3 contains 15 residues. V dropped 4 bases and J dropped 3 bases, with 13 bases sitting between them. CDR1 and CDR2 (germline): MGHRA, YSYEKL. Study-wide results and limits: Fresh T-cell production supplied most of the T-cell counts and diversity seen one year after transplant.

This material consisted of PBMCs, mostly from graft donor cells, taken 180 days after TCRalphabeta/CD19-depleted stem cell transplant. This sequence was found in a male patient aged 2 to 10 who had a stem cell transplant for chronic granulomatous disease, so the T cells may come from the graft donor. The V call is TRBV4-1, the J call TRBJ1-5; possibly TRBD1 for D (6 bases). DNA for the CDR3: TGCGCCAGCAGCCTCGTAGGACAGCCCAATCAGCCCCAGCATTTT. This gives the protein CASSLVGQPNQPQHF.